This entry is about one T cell receptor (beta chain). The target antigen is unknown. Some clones are missing from TCRdb's copy, which holds only in-frame ones; the method was immunoSEQ multiplex PCR. The table shows tens of thousands of clones, with about 82% occurring only once. This sample is drawn from a study of OX40 agonist ivuxolimab in advanced cancers. Overall study context: Intravenous ivuxolimab at 0.01 to 10 mg/kg was given to patients every 2 weeks. Study-level points and caveats: Within 6 weeks, CD4+ and CD8+ blood T cells expanded clonally at 0.1 to 3.0 mg/kg.

Germline CDR1 and CDR2: GTSNPN and SVGIG (reference sequence). This CDR3 comprises 13 residues. The V and J ends lost 3 bases and 2 bases respectively, with 9 bases between them. The TCR originated in an adult with an advanced solid tumor such as melanoma, head and neck, liver or kidney cancer. This chain uses TRBV30 with TRBJ2-3; D ambiguous. The sequencing used CD4+ or CD8+ T cells sorted from blood, collected in a trial of the OX40 agonist ivuxolimab. DNA of the CDR3: TGTGCCTGGAGCCCACAGCCCACAGATACGCAGTATTTT. This translates into CAWSPQPTDTQYF.